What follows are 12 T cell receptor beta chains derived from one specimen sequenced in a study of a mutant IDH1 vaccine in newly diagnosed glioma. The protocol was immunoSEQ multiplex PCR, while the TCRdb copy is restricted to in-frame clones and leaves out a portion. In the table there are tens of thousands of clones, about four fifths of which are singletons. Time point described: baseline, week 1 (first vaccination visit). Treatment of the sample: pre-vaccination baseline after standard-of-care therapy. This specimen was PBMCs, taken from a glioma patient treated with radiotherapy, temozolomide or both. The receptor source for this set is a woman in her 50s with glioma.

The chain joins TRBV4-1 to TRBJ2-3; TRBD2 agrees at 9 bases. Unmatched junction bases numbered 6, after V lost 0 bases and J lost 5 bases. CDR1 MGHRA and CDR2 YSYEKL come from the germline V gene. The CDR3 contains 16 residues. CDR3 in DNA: TGCGCCAGCAGCCAAGATCAAGGCGGGGGGGTAGATACGCAGTATTTT. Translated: CASSQDQGGGVDTQYF.

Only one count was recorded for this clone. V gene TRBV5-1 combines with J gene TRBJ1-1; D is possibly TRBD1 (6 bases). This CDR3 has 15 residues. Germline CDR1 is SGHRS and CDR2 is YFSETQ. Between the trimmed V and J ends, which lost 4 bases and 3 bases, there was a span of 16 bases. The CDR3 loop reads CASSGATGPDTEAFF. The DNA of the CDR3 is TGCGCCAGCAGCGGCGCGACAGGTCCCGACACTGAAGCTTTCTTT.

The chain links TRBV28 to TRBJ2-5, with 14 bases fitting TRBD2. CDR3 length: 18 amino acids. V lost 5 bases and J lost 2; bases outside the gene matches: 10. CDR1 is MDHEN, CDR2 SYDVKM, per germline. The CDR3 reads CASSIVPGLAGAQETQYF. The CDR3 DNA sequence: TGTGCCAGCAGTATAGTGCCGGGACTAGCGGGGGCACAAGAGACCCAGTACTTC.

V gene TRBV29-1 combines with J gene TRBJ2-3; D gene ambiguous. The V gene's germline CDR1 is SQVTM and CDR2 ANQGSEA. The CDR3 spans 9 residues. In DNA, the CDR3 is TGCACCACCTCGAATACGCAGTATTTT. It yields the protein CTTSNTQYF.

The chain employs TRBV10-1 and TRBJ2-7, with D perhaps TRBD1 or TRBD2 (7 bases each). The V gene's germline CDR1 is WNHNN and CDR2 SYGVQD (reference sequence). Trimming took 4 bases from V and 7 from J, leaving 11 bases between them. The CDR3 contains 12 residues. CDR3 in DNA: TGCGCCAGCAGTGGCAGGGGGGGGGAGCAGTACTTC. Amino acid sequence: CASSGRGGEQYF.

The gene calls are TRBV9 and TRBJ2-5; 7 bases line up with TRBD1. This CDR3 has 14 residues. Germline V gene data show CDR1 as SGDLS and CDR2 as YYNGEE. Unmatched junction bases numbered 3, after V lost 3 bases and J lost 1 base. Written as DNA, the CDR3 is TGTGCCAGCAGCGCCGGGACAGTCCAAGAGACCCAGTACTTC. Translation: CASSAGTVQETQYF. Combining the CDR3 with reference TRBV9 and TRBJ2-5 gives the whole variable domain DSGVTQTPKHLITATGQRVTLRCSPRSGDLSVYWYQQSLDQGLQFLIQYYNGEERAKGNILERFSAQQFPDLHSELNLSSLELGDSALYFCASSAGTVQETQYFGPGTRLLVL.

In DNA, the CDR3 is TGTGCCAGTAGTCAGATCATGAACACTGAAGCTTTCTTT. Its protein is CASSQIMNTEAFF. The V and J genes are TRBV19 and TRBJ1-1, with unresolved D. The CDR3 has 13 residues. Germline CDR1 LNHDA, CDR2 SQIVND (reference sequence). V lost 5 bases to trimming and J lost 0 bases, with 7 bases between them. The whole variable domain, filled in from reference TRBV19 and TRBJ1-1, reads DGGITQSPKYLFRKEGQNVTLSCEQNLNHDAMYWYRQDPGQGLRLIYYSQIVNDFQKGDIAEGYSVSREKKESFPLTVTSAQKNPTAFYLCASSQIMNTEAFFGQGTRLTVV.

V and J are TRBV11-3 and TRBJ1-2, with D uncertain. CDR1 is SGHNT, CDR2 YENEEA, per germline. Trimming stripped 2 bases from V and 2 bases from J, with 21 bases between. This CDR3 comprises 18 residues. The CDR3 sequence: CASSLHPGGRSTNYGYTF. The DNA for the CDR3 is TGTGCCAGCAGCTTACACCCGGGAGGCAGATCAACAAACTATGGCTACACCTTC.

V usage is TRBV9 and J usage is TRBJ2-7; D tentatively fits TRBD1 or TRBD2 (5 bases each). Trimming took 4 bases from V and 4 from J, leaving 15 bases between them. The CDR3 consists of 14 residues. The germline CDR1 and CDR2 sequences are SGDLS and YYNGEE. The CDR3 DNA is TGTGCCAGCAGCCGGGACGGAGAACCATACGAGCAGTACTTC. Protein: CASSRDGEPYEQYF.

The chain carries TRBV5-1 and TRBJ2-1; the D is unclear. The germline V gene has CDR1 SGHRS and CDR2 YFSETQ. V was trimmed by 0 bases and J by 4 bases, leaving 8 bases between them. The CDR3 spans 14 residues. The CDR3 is CASSLDPGYNEQFF. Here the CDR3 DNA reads TGCGCCAGCAGCTTGGACCCTGGGTACAATGAGCAGTTCTTC.

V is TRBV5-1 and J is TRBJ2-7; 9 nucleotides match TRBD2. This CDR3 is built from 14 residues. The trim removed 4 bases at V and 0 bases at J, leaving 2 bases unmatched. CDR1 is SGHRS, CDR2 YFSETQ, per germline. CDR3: CASSLAGNSYEQYF. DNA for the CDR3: TGCGCCAGCAGCCTAGCGGGGAACTCCTACGAGCAGTACTTC.

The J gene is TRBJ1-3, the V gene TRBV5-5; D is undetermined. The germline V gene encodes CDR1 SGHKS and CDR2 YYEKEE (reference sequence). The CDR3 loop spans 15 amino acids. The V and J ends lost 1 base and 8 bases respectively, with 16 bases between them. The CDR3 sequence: CASSLNDPPMDTIYF. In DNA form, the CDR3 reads TGTGCCAGCAGCTTGAACGATCCGCCCATGGACACCATATATTTT.